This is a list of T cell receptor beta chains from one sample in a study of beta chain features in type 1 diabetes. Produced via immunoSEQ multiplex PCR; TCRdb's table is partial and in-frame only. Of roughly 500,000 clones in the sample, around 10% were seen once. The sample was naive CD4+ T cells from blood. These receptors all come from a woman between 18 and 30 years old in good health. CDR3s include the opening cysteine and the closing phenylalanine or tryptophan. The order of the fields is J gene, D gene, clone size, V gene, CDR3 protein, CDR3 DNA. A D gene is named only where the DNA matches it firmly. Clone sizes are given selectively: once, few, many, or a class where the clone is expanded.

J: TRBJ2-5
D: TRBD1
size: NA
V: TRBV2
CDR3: CASGKDRGHETQYF
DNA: TGTGCCAGCGGAAAGGACAGGGGGCACGAGACCCAGTACTTC

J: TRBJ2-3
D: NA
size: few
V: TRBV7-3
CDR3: CASSLRPGVPSTDTQYF
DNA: TGTGCCAGCAGCTTACGGCCAGGGGTCCCTAGCACAGATACGCAGTATTTT

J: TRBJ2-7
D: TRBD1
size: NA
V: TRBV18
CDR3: CASSPRDRGDGFNEQYF
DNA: TGTGCCAGCTCGCCCAGGGACAGGGGAGATGGGTTCAACGAGCAGTACTTC

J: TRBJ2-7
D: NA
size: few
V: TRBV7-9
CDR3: CASSLVSHRDAVLEQYF
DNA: TGTGCCAGCAGCTTAGTCTCCCACCGGGACGCGGTCCTCGAGCAGTACTTC

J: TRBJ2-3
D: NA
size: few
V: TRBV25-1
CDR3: CASRKYGTDTQYF
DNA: TGTGCCAGCAGGAAATATGGCACAGATACGCAGTATTTT

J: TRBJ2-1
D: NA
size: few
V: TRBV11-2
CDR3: CASSLDPIEGNEQFF
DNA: TGTGCCAGCAGCTTAGATCCTATTGAAGGCAATGAGCAGTTCTTC

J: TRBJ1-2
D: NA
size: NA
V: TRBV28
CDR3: CASSLDPYGYTF
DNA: TGTGCCAGCAGTTTAGACCCGTATGGCTACACCTTC

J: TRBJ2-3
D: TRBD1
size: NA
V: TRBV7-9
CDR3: CASSLGQGATDTQYF
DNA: TGTGCCAGCAGCTTGGGACAGGGGGCGACAGATACGCAGTATTTT

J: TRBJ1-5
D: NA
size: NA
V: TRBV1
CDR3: CTGRNQQPQHF
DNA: TGCACCGGGCGAAATCAACAGCCCCAGCATTTT

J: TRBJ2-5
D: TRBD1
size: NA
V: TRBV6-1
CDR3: CASTFDRVETQYF
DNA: TGTGCCAGCACCTTCGACAGGGTGGAGACCCAGTACTTC

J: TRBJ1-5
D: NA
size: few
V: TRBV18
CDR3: CASSPDENQPQHF
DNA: TGTGCCAGCTCACCGGATGAGAATCAGCCCCAGCATTTT

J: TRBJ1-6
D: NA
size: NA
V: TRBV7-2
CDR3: CASSFLDSPLHF
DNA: TGTGCCAGCAGCTTCTTGGATTCACCCCTCCACTTT

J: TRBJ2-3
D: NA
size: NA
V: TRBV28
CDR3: CASRHPPDTQYF
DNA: TGTGCCAGCAGACACCCGCCGGATACGCAGTATTTT

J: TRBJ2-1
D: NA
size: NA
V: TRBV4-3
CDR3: CASSQEGGDEQFF
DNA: TGCGCCAGCAGCCAAGAGGGTGGGGATGAGCAGTTCTTC

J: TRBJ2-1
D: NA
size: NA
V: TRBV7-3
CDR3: CASSLGQGSNNEQFF
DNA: TGTGCCAGCAGCTTAGGGCAGGGGAGTAACAATGAGCAGTTCTTC

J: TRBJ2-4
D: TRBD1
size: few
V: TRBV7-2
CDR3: CASSLVGSTGGAKNIQYF
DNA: TGTGCCAGCAGCTTAGTTGGTTCGACAGGGGGAGCCAAAAACATTCAGTACTTC

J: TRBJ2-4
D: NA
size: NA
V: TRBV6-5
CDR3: CASGRTKNIQYF
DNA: TGTGCCAGCGGGAGGACCAAAAACATTCAGTACTTC

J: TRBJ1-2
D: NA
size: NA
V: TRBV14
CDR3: CASSRNRVGYGYTF
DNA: TGTGCCAGCAGCCGGAACAGGGTCGGCTATGGCTACACCTTC

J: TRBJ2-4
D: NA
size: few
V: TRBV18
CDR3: CASSPGGGNIQYF
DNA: TGTGCCAGCTCTCCCGGAGGGGGGAACATTCAGTACTTC

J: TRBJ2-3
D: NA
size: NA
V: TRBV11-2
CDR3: CASSTRRGSTDTQYF
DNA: TGTGCCAGCAGCACACGCAGGGGAAGCACAGATACGCAGTATTTT

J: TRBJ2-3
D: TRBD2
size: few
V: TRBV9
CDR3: CASSVGGGPGDTQYF
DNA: TGTGCCAGCAGCGTAGGCGGGGGTCCGGGCGATACGCAGTATTTT

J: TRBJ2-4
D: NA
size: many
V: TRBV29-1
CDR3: CSALQGKVAKNIQYF
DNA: TGCAGCGCCCTTCAGGGGAAAGTAGCCAAAAACATTCAGTACTTC

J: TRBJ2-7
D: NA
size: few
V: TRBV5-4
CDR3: CASSLAGSEQYF
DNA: TGTGCCAGCAGCTTGGCCGGTAGCGAGCAGTACTTC

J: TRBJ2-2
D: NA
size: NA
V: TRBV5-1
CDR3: CASSLDGNTGELFF
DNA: TGCGCCAGCAGCTTGGACGGGAACACCGGGGAGCTGTTTTTT

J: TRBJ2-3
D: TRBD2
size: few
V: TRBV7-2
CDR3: CASSFSGGKGDTQYF
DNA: TGTGCCAGCAGCTTTAGCGGGGGAAAAGGAGATACGCAGTATTTT

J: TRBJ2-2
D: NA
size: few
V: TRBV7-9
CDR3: CASSSRAGTGELFF
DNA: TGTGCCAGCAGCTCCCGGGCGGGCACCGGGGAGCTGTTTTTT

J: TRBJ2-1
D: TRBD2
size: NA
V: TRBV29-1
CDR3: CSVELGGSRYNEQFF
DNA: TGCAGCGTTGAACTAGGCGGGAGCCGATACAATGAGCAGTTCTTC

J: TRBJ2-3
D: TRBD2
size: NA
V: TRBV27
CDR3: CASIRLAGGGDTQYF
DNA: TGTGCCAGCATCCGACTAGCGGGAGGGGGAGATACGCAGTATTTT

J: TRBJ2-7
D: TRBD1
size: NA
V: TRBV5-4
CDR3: CASSRDRGAYEQYF
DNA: TGTGCCAGCAGCCGGGACAGGGGGGCATACGAGCAGTACTTC

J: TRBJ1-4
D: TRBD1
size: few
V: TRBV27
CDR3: CASSLKSRGREKLFF
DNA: TGTGCCAGCAGTTTGAAGAGCAGGGGGCGTGAAAAACTGTTTTTT

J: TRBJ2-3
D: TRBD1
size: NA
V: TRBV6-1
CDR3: CATDKQGPTDTQYF
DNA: TGTGCCACCGATAAACAGGGGCCCACAGATACGCAGTATTTT

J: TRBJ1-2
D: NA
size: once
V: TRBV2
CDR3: CASTGDHYGYTF
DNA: TGTGCCAGCACGGGGGACCACTATGGCTACACCTTC

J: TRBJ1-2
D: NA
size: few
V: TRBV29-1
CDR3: CSVVPNDGYTF
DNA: TGCAGCGTTGTCCCAAACGATGGCTACACCTTC

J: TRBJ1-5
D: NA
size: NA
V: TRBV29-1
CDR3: CSAKDGNQPQHF
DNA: TGCAGCGCCAAGGATGGCAATCAGCCCCAGCATTTT

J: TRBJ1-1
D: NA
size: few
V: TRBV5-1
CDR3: CASSSYDMTLHEAFF
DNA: TGCGCCAGCAGCTCGTACGACATGACACTTCATGAAGCTTTCTTT

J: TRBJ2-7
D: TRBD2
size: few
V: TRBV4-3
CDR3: CASSQELGLAGIGPYEQYF
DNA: TGCGCCAGCAGCCAAGAGTTGGGCCTAGCGGGGATAGGACCCTACGAGCAGTACTTC

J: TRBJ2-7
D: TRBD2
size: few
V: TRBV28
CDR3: CASSPVSGRNYEQYF
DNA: TGTGCCAGCAGTCCTGTAAGCGGGAGAAACTACGAGCAGTACTTC

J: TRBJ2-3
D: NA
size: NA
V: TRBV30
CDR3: CAWSVSGSADTQYF
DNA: TGTGCCTGGAGTGTTTCTGGGAGTGCAGATACGCAGTATTTT

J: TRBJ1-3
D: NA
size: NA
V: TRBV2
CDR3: CASSESGNTIYF
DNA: TGTGCCAGCAGTGAATCCGGAAACACCATATATTTT

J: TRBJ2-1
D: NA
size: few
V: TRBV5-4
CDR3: CASSWPLAQRDNEQFF
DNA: TGTGCCAGCAGCTGGCCTCTGGCTCAAAGGGACAATGAGCAGTTCTTC

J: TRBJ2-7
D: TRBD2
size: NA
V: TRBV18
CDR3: CASSPPGLAGATYEQYF
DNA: TGTGCCAGCTCACCACCGGGACTAGCGGGAGCTACCTACGAGCAGTACTTC

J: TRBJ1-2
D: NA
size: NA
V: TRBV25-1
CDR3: CASSYTGNYGYTF
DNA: TGTGCCAGCAGCTACACGGGGAACTATGGCTACACCTTC

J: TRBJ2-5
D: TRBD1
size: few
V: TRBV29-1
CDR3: CSVGSGTGLAETQYF
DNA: TGCAGCGTTGGATCCGGGACAGGGTTGGCAGAGACCCAGTACTTC

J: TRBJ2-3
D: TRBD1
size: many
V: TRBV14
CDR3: CASSPRSGTGAADTQYF
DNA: TGTGCCAGCAGCCCCAGATCGGGGACAGGGGCCGCAGATACGCAGTATTTT

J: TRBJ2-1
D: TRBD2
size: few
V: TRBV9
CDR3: CASSHLAGVPYNEQFF
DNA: TGTGCCAGCAGTCACTTAGCGGGAGTCCCCTACAATGAGCAGTTCTTC

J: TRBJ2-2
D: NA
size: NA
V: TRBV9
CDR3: CASSESSGVAGELFF
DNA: TGTGCCAGCAGCGAGAGCTCAGGGGTGGCCGGGGAGCTGTTTTTT

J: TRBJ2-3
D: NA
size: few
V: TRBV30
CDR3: CAWSLGVDTQYF
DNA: TGTGCCTGGAGTCTGGGCGTAGATACGCAGTATTTT

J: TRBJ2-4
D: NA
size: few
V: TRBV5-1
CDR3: CASSLIPAEENIQYF
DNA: TGCGCCAGCAGCTTGATCCCAGCGGAAGAAAACATTCAGTACTTC

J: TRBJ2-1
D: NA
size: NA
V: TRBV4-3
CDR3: CASSIRSLASNEQFF
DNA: TGCGCCAGCAGCATAAGGAGTCTAGCGTCGAATGAGCAGTTCTTC

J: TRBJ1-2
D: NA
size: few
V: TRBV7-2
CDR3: CASSSATGDNGYTF
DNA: TGTGCCAGCAGCTCCGCCACCGGCGACAATGGCTACACCTTC

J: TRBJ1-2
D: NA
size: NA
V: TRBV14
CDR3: CASSQGHLGDYGYTF
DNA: TGTGCCAGCAGCCAAGGACACCTCGGGGACTATGGCTACACCTTC

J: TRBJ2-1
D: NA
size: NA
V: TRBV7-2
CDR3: CASSPYAAYNEQFF
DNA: TGTGCCAGCAGCCCTTACGCCGCCTACAATGAGCAGTTCTTC

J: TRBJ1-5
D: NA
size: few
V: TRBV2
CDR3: CASSDMAGFQPQHF
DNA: TGTGCCAGCAGTGACATGGCAGGTTTTCAGCCCCAGCATTTT

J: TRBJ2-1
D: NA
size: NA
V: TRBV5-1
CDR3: CASSDPAGDNEQFF
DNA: TGCGCCAGCAGCGACCCGGCTGGGGACAATGAGCAGTTCTTC

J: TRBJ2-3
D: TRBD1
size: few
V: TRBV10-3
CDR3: CAISGQATDTQYF
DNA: TGTGCCATCAGCGGACAGGCCACAGATACGCAGTATTTT

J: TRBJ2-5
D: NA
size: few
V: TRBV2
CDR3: CASSDLGRETQYF
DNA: TGTGCCAGCAGTGATCTGGGTCGGGAGACCCAGTACTTC

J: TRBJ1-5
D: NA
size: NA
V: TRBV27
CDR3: CASGLGQPQHF
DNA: TGTGCCAGCGGGCTTGGCCAGCCCCAGCATTTT

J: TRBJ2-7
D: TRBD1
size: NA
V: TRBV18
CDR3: CASSPIPGTGVYEQYF
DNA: TGTGCCAGCTCACCAATTCCCGGGACAGGAGTCTACGAGCAGTACTTC

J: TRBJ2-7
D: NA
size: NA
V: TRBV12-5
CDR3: CASGFPPGDPLEQYF
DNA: TGTGCTAGTGGTTTCCCCCCAGGGGACCCCCTCGAGCAGTACTTC